The 5 T cell receptor beta chains below all came from one sample that was sequenced in a study of molecular identifiers for immune sequencing clone quantification. TCRdb ran MiXCR on the PCR reads and lists one entry per CDR3 protein. Of around 470,000 distinct CDR3 sequences listed, 20% to 25% are singletons. The material sequenced was naive CD8+ T cells from blood, with Jurkat cell RNA spiked in. As for subset: FACS-sorted CD8+CD4-CCR7+CD45RA+ naive T cells. Receptors originate from a human donor in good health. Some libraries in this study had Jurkat cell RNA spiked in.

A few counts support this clonotype. A much larger clone differs from this one at a single base, so this may be a read error. This rearrangement joins TRBV6-5 to TRBJ2-3; D may be TRBD1 (5 bases). The J call may be wrong; the DNA end is better matched by TRBJ1-5. The CDR3 is 13 residues long. In germline, CDR1 is MNHEY, CDR2 SVGAGI. CDR3 in DNA: TGTGCCAGCAGTCCAAGGGCGACAGATACGCAGCATTTT. It is translated as CASSPRATDTQHF.

V gene TRBV7-6 combines with J gene TRBJ2-7, with D perhaps TRBD2 (5 bases). V was pared by 2 bases and J by 9 bases, with 11 bases between. Germline lookup yields CDR1 SGHVS and CDR2 FNYEAQ. CDR3 size: 12 residues. CDR3 sequence (DNA): TGTGCCAGCAGCTTATACGGGGTGGGGCAGTACTTC. Its protein is CASSLYGVGQYF.

There are many counts of this clonotype. The rearrangement uses TRBV7-6 and TRBJ2-7; tentatively, D is TRBD2 (7 bases). The CDR3 runs 14 residues. Trimming shortened V by 5 bases and J by 3 bases, and 14 bases separated the two germline ends. The germline V gene encodes CDR1 SGHVS and CDR2 FNYEAQ. The CDR3: CASSPWGGNYEQYF. The CDR3 coding sequence is TGTGCCAGCAGCCCGTGGGGGGGCAACTACGAGCAGTACTTC.

This clonotype turned up a few times. V and J are TRBV25-1 and TRBJ2-1, with 10 bases matching TRBD2. V lost 7 bases and J lost 3; bases outside the gene matches: 9. The CDR3 runs 16 residues. From germline, CDR1 is MGHDK and CDR2 SYGVNS. The CDR3 here is CASTKPGLASYNEQFF. CDR3 nucleotide sequence: TGTGCCAGCACCAAACCGGGACTAGCGAGCTACAATGAGCAGTTCTTC.

The rearrangement links TRBV7-8 to TRBJ2-3, with 8 positions matching TRBD2. V lost 5 bases and J lost 3; bases outside the gene matches: 13. The CDR3 has 17 amino acids. Germline assignment: CDR1 SGHVS and CDR2 FQNEAQ. CDR3 nucleotide sequence: TGTGCCAGCAGCATGAGCCTAGTCGGCGGGGGGACAGATACGCAGTATTTT. Protein sequence: CASSMSLVGGGTDTQYF.